These 8 T cell receptor beta chains came from one sample sequenced in a study of identical twins. From the 5' RACE reads, TCRdb called clonotypes with MiXCR, one entry per CDR3 protein. There are about 520,000 distinct CDR3 sequences in the sample; approximately 22% occur only once, and around 0.9% lies in the top ten. The data also belong to a second study, concerning T cells expressing NK-cell markers.

Source material: CD4+ T cells sorted from blood. Receptor source: a young woman in good health.

This clonotype came up a few times. The rearrangement uses TRBV20-1 and TRBJ2-3, with D tentatively TRBD1 or TRBD2 (6 bases each). Trimming shortened V by 6 bases and J by 6 bases, and 10 bases separated the two germline ends. The CDR3 runs to 11 residues. CDR1 is DFQATT and CDR2 is SNEGSKA in the germline V gene (reference sequence). CDR3 sequence: CSAGGLDTQYF. The CDR3 DNA reads TGCAGTGCCGGGGGCCTGGATACGCAGTATTTT.

This clonotype was seen a few times. This sequence joins TRBV5-1 and TRBJ2-2; D is unresolved. The CDR3 runs to 16 residues. Trimming left V 0 bases short and J 5 bases short, with 14 bases between. Germline lookup yields CDR1 SGHRS and CDR2 YFSETQ. The CDR3 region is CASSLAQTPYTGELFF. The CDR3 DNA is TGCGCCAGCAGCTTGGCCCAGACACCGTATACCGGGGAGCTGTTTTTT.

Many counts were recorded for this clonotype. The CDR3 bases are TGCAGTGCGAGCCAGGGGATGGGAAACACCATATATTTT. This sequence encodes CSASQGMGNTIYF. The chain has TRBV20-1 and TRBJ1-3; D is possibly TRBD1 (6 bases). The V end was cut by 6 bases, the J end by 4 bases, with 13 bases between. Germline V gene data show CDR1 as DFQATT and CDR2 as SNEGSKA (reference sequence). The CDR3 consists of 13 residues.

This chain connects TRBV20-1 to TRBJ2-5; TRBD1 or TRBD2 may be the D gene (5 bases each). The V and J ends lost 0 bases and 3 bases respectively, with 14 bases between them. CDR1 and CDR2 from the germline V gene are DFQATT and SNEGSKA (reference sequence). The CDR3 extends over 15 amino acids. The CDR3 DNA sequence: TGCAGTGCTAGAGATGCAGGGACGGTGGAAGAGACCCAGTACTTC. Translation: CSARDAGTVEETQYF.

CDR3 nucleotides: TGCAGTGCTATGGGGAATGAGCAGTTCTTC. Its translation: CSAMGNEQFF. The genes are TRBV20-1 and TRBJ2-1; unclear D gene. The length of the CDR3 is 10 residues. Germline V gene data show CDR1 as DFQATT and CDR2 as SNEGSKA (reference sequence). V was pared by 4 bases and J by 7 bases, with 5 bases between.

Only one count was recorded for this clonotype. The rearrangement uses TRBV30 and TRBJ2-2; no firm D call. This CDR3 contains 11 residues. Between the trimmed V and J ends, which lost 4 bases and 8 bases, there was a span of 8 bases. Germline-derived CDR1 and CDR2 are GTSNPN and SVGIG (reference sequence). This chain's CDR3 is CAWMGWGELFF. In nucleotides, the CDR3 is TGTGCCTGGATGGGGTGGGGGGAGCTGTTTTTT. Full variable domain (outside the CDR3, taken from reference TRBV30 and TRBJ2-2): SQTIHQWPATLVQPVGSPLSLECTVEGTSNPNLYWYRQAAGRGLQLLFYSVGIGQISSEVPQNLSASRPQDRQFILSSKKLLLSDSGFYLCAWMGWGELFFGEGSRLTVL.

This clonotype was recorded a few times. The rearrangement uses TRBV4-3 and TRBJ2-2, with TRBD2 matching 11 bases. Germline-derived CDR1 and CDR2 are LGHNA and YSLEER. V was pared by 1 base and J by 8 bases, with 0 bases of the junction left unmatched. The CDR3 consists of 14 residues. The CDR3 is CASSQGLAGGELFF. The CDR3 DNA follows: TGCGCCAGCAGCCAAGGACTAGCGGGAGGGGAGCTGTTTTTT.

This sequence joins TRBV29-1 and TRBJ1-1; 8 bases agree with TRBD1. Trimming removed 3 bases from V and 6 bases from J; junction bases left unmatched: 6. This CDR3 contains 13 residues. CDR1 is SQVTM and CDR2 is ANQGSEA in the germline V gene. Here the CDR3 reads CSVDRGLYAEAFF. The CDR3 coding sequence is TGCAGCGTTGACAGGGGGCTTTACGCTGAAGCTTTCTTT.